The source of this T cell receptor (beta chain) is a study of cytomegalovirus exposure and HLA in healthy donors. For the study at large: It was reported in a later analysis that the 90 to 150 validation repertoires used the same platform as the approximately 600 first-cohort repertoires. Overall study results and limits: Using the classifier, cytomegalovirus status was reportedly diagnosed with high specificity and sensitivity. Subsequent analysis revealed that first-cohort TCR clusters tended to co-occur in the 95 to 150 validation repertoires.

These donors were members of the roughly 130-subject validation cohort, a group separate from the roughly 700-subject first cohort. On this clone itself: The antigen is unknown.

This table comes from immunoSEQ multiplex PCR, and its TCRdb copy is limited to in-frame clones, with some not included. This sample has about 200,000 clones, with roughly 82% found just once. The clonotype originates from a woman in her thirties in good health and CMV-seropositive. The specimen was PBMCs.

CDR3 bases: TGTGCCAGCAACCGCGGGACGCCCGAGCAGTTCTTC. Its protein product is CASNRGTPEQFF. This rearrangement joins TRBV2 to TRBJ2-1, with D perhaps matching TRBD2 (6 bases). The CDR3 loop spans 12 amino acids. V was trimmed by 7 bases and J by 10 bases, leaving 14 bases between them. In germline, CDR1 is SNHLY, CDR2 FYNNEI.